A single sample is the source of the 3 T cell receptor beta chains below, sequenced in a study of blood T cell repertoires in COVID-19. TCRdb's copy holds only in-frame clones and misses some; the assay was immunoSEQ multiplex PCR. The table records under 30,000 clones, roughly 80% of them present only once. The source material was peripheral blood. The receptors originated from a human donor in a cohort sampled during active COVID-19.

In its sample, this clone is large. The gene calls are TRBV30 and TRBJ1-2, with 7 positions matching TRBD1. CDR1 GTSNPN and CDR2 SVGIG come from the germline V gene (reference sequence). The trim removed 2 bases at V and 3 bases at J, leaving 6 bases unmatched. The CDR3 sequence is 14 residues long. The CDR3 here is CAWSLFGTDYGYTF. As DNA, the CDR3 is TGTGCCTGGAGTCTGTTCGGGACAGACTATGGCTACACCTTC.

This chain connects TRBV7-6 to TRBJ2-7, with 7 nucleotides matching TRBD1. In germline, CDR1 is SGHVS, CDR2 FNYEAQ. The CDR3 length is 15 residues. The trim removed 1 base at V and 5 bases at J, leaving 8 bases unmatched. The DNA of the CDR3 is TGTGCCAGCAGCTTAGGACAGGGACCCCGGGACGAGCAGTACTTC. Amino acids: CASSLGQGPRDEQYF.

Here the CDR3 reads CASSSGERGTPNEQFF. CDR3 coding DNA: TGTGCCAGCAGCTCGGGGGAACGTGGGACTCCCAATGAGCAGTTCTTC. V usage is TRBV13 and J usage is TRBJ2-1, with a weak D call TRBD2 (6 bases). The V end lost 4 bases, the J end lost 6 bases, and 19 bases lay between the germline ends. This CDR3 contains 16 residues. From germline, CDR1 is PRHDT and CDR2 FYEKMQ (reference sequence).